The source of this T cell receptor beta chain is a study of a mutant IDH1 vaccine in newly diagnosed glioma. Study-wide context: Earlier treatment was radiotherapy, temozolomide, or both, with most getting both.

Sample time point: week 11, during vaccination. A 20-mer mutant IDH1 peptide at 300 ug was injected subcutaneously with topical imiquimod. The ends were cut back, 4 bases at V and 6 bases at J, with 10 bases in the middle. The CDR3 extends over 12 amino acids. The germline CDR1 and CDR2 sequences are SEHNR and FQNEAQ (reference sequence). TCRdb's table, derived via immunoSEQ multiplex PCR, lists solely in-frame clones and lacks some. The repertoire holds roughly 57,000 clones, with approximately 91% as singletons. A remark on this clone: Its matching antigen is unknown.

The sequences come from PBMCs, collected from a glioma patient whose treatment included an IDH1 peptide vaccine. This TCR derives from a man aged 40-49 years with glioma. The chain recombines TRBV7-9 with TRBJ2-7, with no clear D. CDR3 sequence reads: CASSSYRLEQYF. CDR3 in DNA: TGTGCCAGCAGCTCATACCGCCTCGAGCAGTACTTC.